This T cell receptor beta chain emerged from a study of T cell changes during pregnancy in multiple sclerosis. Germline V gene data show CDR1 as MNHNS and CDR2 as SASEGT. Trimming took 3 bases from V and 12 from J, leaving 14 bases between them. CDR3 length: 12 residues. The table came from immunoSEQ multiplex PCR; TCRdb's copy has only in-frame clones and leaves some out. The sample carries 38,000 or so clones, roughly 91% recorded once. The sample was CD8+ T cells from peripheral blood mononuclear cells, taken before pregnancy. This clonotype originated in a female donor with multiple sclerosis, enrolled in a pregnancy study. This chain links TRBV6-1 with TRBJ1-2; possibly TRBD1 for D (5 bases). The CDR3 coding sequence is TGTGCCAGCAGTGACTTGTTACCGGGGGACACCTTC. It codes for CASSDLLPGDTF.